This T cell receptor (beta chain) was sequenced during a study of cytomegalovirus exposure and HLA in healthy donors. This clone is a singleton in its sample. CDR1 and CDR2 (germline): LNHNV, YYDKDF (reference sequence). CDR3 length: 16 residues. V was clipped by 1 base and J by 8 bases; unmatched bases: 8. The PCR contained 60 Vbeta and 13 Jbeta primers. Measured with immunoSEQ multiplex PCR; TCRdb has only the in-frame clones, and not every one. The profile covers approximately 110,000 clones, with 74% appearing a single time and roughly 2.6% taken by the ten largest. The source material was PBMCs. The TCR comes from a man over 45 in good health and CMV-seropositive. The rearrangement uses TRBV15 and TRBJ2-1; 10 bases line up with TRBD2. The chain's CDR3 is CATSRALAGEGDEQFF. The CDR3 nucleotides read TGTGCCACCAGCAGAGCCCTAGCGGGAGAAGGGGATGAGCAGTTCTTC.